This T cell receptor (beta chain) was identified during a study of chemoradiotherapy in HPV16-positive cancers. Repertoires were generated with immunoSEQ multiplex PCR, while TCRdb's copy carries only in-frame clones and drops some. This table holds roughly 9,300 clones, about 82% found once. As for this clone: Antigen specificity is unknown.

Samples were taken several times over chemoradiotherapy. CDR1 MNHNY and CDR2 SVGAGI come from the germline V gene (reference sequence). The CDR3 extends over 13 amino acids. Trimming stripped 4 bases from V and 5 bases from J, with 11 bases between. Study-level findings and limits: HPV-responsive T-cell expansion during chemoradiotherapy was linked to improved recurrence-free survival in HPV16-positive patients. During treatment, candidate HPV-specific clones and E7-related motifs expanded in tumor.

The sequenced sample was blood, obtained from a patient who underwent chemoradiotherapy. The rearrangement uses TRBV6-6 and TRBJ2-5; perhaps TRBD1 as D (6 bases). This TCR was sampled from a human donor with HPV-associated anogenital cancer. DNA of the CDR3: TGTGCCAGCAGTTTTAACAGGGTGGAGACCCAGTACTTC. It codes for CASSFNRVETQYF.